One sample yielded the 32 T cell receptor beta chains listed below, sequenced in a study of blood T cells in healthy people across ages. Primers used in a second PCR of roughly 6 to 11 cycles were a sample-barcoded 5' primer and a J-beta primer mix. TCRdb independently ran MiXCR on the 5' RACE reads; one entry per CDR3 protein. The sample has roughly 1.7 million distinct CDR3 sequences, around 35% seen once. What was sequenced was blood. Receptor source: a woman aged 30 to 39 in good health.

At least ten counts were recorded for this clonotype. This chain links TRBV5-1 with TRBJ2-3; D not certain. CDR1 is SGHRS and CDR2 is YFSETQ in the germline V gene. V was pared by 0 bases and J by 4 bases, with 6 bases between. The CDR3 covers 13 residues. CDR3 amino acids: CASSLVAPDTQYF. The CDR3 bases are TGCGCCAGCAGCTTGGTAGCCCCAGATACGCAGTATTTT.

The chain combines TRBV27 with TRBJ2-5; a possible D gene is TRBD2 (6 bases). Trimming took off 1 base at V and 5 bases at J, with 14 bases between the two ends. There are 15 residues in the CDR3. Germline V gene data show CDR1 as MNHEY and CDR2 as SMNVEV (reference sequence). The CDR3 DNA reads TGTGCCAGCAGTTTATGGCGGGGTAGGGGCGAGACCCAGTACTTC. This gives the protein CASSLWRGRGETQYF.

The gene calls are TRBV20-1 and TRBJ2-4; D ambiguous. This CDR3 has 15 amino acids. Germline CDR1 DFQATT, CDR2 SNEGSKA (reference sequence). The ends were cut back, 0 bases at V and 1 base at J, with 10 bases in the middle. The CDR3 DNA follows: TGCAGTGCTAGAGATTCGCGAAGGGCCAAAAACATTCAGTACTTC. This translates into CSARDSRRAKNIQYF.

The sample holds a few counts of this clonotype. The chain has TRBV28 and TRBJ2-7; 8 bases fit TRBD1. The CDR3 spans 15 residues. The J segment lost 3 bases and the V segment lost 4 bases, leaving 8 bases of the junction unmatched. Germline CDR1 is MDHEN and CDR2 is SYDVKM. CDR3 DNA: TGTGCCAGCAGTTCGCTTTGGACAGGGAACTACGAGCAGTACTTC. It specifies CASSSLWTGNYEQYF.

This clonotype was picked up many times. The junction and the germline gene differ at one end; a read error may be behind it. J is TRBJ2-6 and V is TRBV5-1; D is undetermined. Germline V CDR1 and CDR2: SGHRS, YFSETQ. The CDR3 is 14 amino acids. CDR3 amino acids: CASTPSSGANVLTF. The CDR3 DNA reads as TGTGCCAGCACCCCGAGCTCTGGGGCCAACGTCCTGACTTTC. Based on the CDR3 plus reference TRBV5-1 and TRBJ2-6, the full variable domain is KAGVTQTPRYLIKTRGQQVTLSCSPISGHRSVSWYQQTPGQGLQFLFEYFSETQRNKGNFPGRFSGRQFSNSRSEMNVSTLELGDSALYLCASTPSSGANVLTFGAGSRLTVL.

Only a few counts were recorded for this clonotype. The V and J genes are TRBV29-1 and TRBJ1-2; TRBD1 matches 10 bases. Trimming removed 7 bases from V and 4 bases from J; junction bases left unmatched: 15. CDR3 length: 16 amino acids. The germline gives CDR1 SQVTM, CDR2 ANQGSEA. CDR3 sequence (DNA): TGCAGCGCCAGAAGGGGACAGGGGCACTCGGGCTATGGCTACACCTTC. Encoded protein: CSARRGQGHSGYGYTF.

The V call is TRBV18, the J call TRBJ2-1, with TRBD2 identical over 7 bases. CDR3 size: 16 residues. With V trimmed by 0 bases and J by 2 bases, 4 bases remained unmatched. Looked up from germline, CDR1 is KGHSH and CDR2 is LQKENI. The CDR3 protein is CASSPPGTKAYNEQFF. The DNA for the CDR3 is TGTGCCAGCTCACCACCAGGGACTAAAGCCTACAATGAGCAGTTCTTC.

This clonotype has a handful of counts. J is TRBJ2-6 and V is TRBV15; D call uncertain. The CDR3 length is 17 residues. The germline CDR1 and CDR2 sequences are LNHNV and YYDKDF (reference sequence). V lost 0 bases and J 0 bases, leaving 9 bases between the germline ends. The CDR3 DNA follows: TGTGCCACCAGCAGAGATCTCACAGTCTCTGGGGCCAACGTCCTGACTTTC. Its protein is CATSRDLTVSGANVLTF.

This clonotype was found a few times. The chain couples TRBV3-1 to TRBJ2-3; 7 bases fit TRBD2. Germline V gene data show CDR1 as LGHDT and CDR2 as YNNKEL (reference sequence). This CDR3 has 15 amino acids. V gave up 2 bases and J gave up 2 bases; unmatched junction bases: 4. For the CDR3, the DNA is TGTGCCAGCAGCCAAACCGGGAGGATCACAGATACGCAGTATTTT. Protein: CASSQTGRITDTQYF.

The CDR3 loop is CASSDFSGKQETQYF. The CDR3 DNA is TGTGCCAGCAGTGATTTCTCCGGGAAACAAGAGACCCAGTACTTC. The chain links TRBV2 to TRBJ2-5; a possible D gene is TRBD2 (5 bases). Per the germline V gene, CDR1 is SNHLY and CDR2 is FYNNEI. V gave up 3 bases and J gave up 2 bases, with 13 bases separating them. The length of the CDR3 is 15 residues.

This clonotype was picked up a small number of times. V and J are TRBV20-1 and TRBJ2-7, with D hard to call. Trimming stripped 7 bases from V and 2 bases from J, with 15 bases between. The CDR3 has 13 residues. Germline V gene lookup returns CDR1 DFQATT and CDR2 SNEGSKA (reference sequence). CDR3 residues: CSGRSLVTYEQYF. The CDR3 DNA reads TGCAGTGGTAGGTCACTTGTCACCTACGAGCAGTACTTC.

This chain joins TRBV6-1 and TRBJ2-5; D possibly corresponds to TRBD1 (5 bases). V was shortened by 5 bases and J by 1 base, with 17 bases between the two germline ends. Germline CDR1 reads MNHNS; CDR2 reads SASEGT. The CDR3 loop spans 16 amino acids. The CDR3 protein is CASSKLPTALQETQYF. The CDR3 region has the DNA TGTGCCAGCAGTAAGCTACCGACAGCTCTCCAAGAGACCCAGTACTTC.

This clonotype was counted only a few times. This rearrangement joins TRBV13 to TRBJ2-7, with 9 bases fitting TRBD1. CDR3 size: 15 residues. Trimming took 7 bases from V and 1 from J; bases not matched to a gene: 8. Germline CDR1 reads PRHDT; CDR2 reads FYEKMQ (reference sequence). The CDR3 loop reads CASNNPGQGSYEQYF. CDR3 nucleotide sequence: TGTGCCAGCAACAACCCGGGACAGGGTTCCTACGAGCAGTACTTC.

The CDR3 protein is CASISGGSNTGELFF. The CDR3 DNA follows: TGTGCCAGCATTAGCGGGGGCAGTAACACCGGGGAGCTGTTTTTT. This chain joins TRBV12-3 or TRBV12-4 and TRBJ2-2; the match to TRBD2 covers 9 bases. This CDR3 is 15 amino acids long. With V trimmed by 7 bases and J by 2 bases, 5 bases remained unmatched.

V and J are TRBV15 and TRBJ2-3; 9 bases align to TRBD2. CDR1 LNHNV and CDR2 YYDKDF come from the germline V gene (reference sequence). Trimming took 2 bases from V and 2 from J; bases not matched to a gene: 8. The CDR3 contains 17 residues. The CDR3 reads CATSRSRSGGDTDTQYF. The CDR3, as DNA: TGTGCCACCAGCAGATCTCGTAGCGGGGGAGACACAGATACGCAGTATTTT.

The rearrangement links TRBV9 to TRBJ2-5; 9 bases fit TRBD1. V lost 0 bases to trimming and J lost 3 bases; unmatched junction nucleotides: 6. The CDR3 consists of 16 residues. The germline V gene encodes CDR1 SGDLS and CDR2 YYNGEE. The CDR3 DNA reads as TGTGCCAGCAGCGTAGACTCTGGGACAGGGAAAGAGACCCAGTACTTC. Translated, it gives CASSVDSGTGKETQYF.

The sample holds a few counts of this clonotype. V is TRBV30 and J is TRBJ2-1, with D uncertain. This CDR3 spans 10 amino acids. V dropped 4 bases and J dropped 7 bases, with 5 bases sitting between them. Per germline, CDR1 GTSNPN and CDR2 SVGIG (reference sequence). CDR3 in DNA: TGTGCCTGGAACGGGAATGAGCAGTTCTTC. It codes for CAWNGNEQFF.

The J gene is TRBJ2-1, the V gene TRBV20-1; D remains ambiguous. Per the germline V gene, CDR1 is DFQATT and CDR2 is SNEGSKA (reference sequence). Trimming pared 3 bases from V and 7 bases from J, leaving 10 bases between. This CDR3 comprises 12 residues. The CDR3 nucleotides read TGCAGTGCTAGTCGGCTTCTAAATGAGCAGTTCTTC. Its translation: CSASRLLNEQFF.

In regard to this clonotype: One junction end does not reproduce the germline sequence, and a read error may be involved. CDR3 sequence reads: CTSSQGETSGTDTQYF. CDR3 DNA: TGTACCAGCAGCCAAGGCGAGACTAGCGGCACAGATACGCAGTATTTT. The chain recombines TRBV3-1 with TRBJ2-3; 8 nucleotides align to TRBD2. This CDR3 contains 16 residues. Germline CDR1 LGHDT, CDR2 YNNKEL (reference sequence).

In its sample, this clonotype was seen a few times. The CDR3 sequence is CASAKLGPGDTQYF. The CDR3 DNA reads as TGTGCCAGCGCCAAGTTGGGGCCGGGGGATACGCAGTATTTT. This rearrangement joins TRBV6-1 to TRBJ2-3, with D perhaps matching TRBD1 or TRBD2 (5 bases each). The germline CDR1 and CDR2 sequences are MNHNS and SASEGT. The CDR3 extends over 14 amino acids. Trimming took 8 bases from V and 6 from J, leaving 18 bases between them.

This clonotype was detected only a few times. V and J are TRBV5-5 and TRBJ1-5, with 7 bases that match TRBD1. Trimming at V came to 4 bases and at J to 6 bases, leaving 13 bases not matched to a gene. The CDR3 length is 16 residues. Germline V gives CDR1 SGHKS, CDR2 YYEKEE (reference sequence). CDR3 amino acids: CASSPGPTGMGQPQHF. For the CDR3, the DNA is TGTGCCAGCAGCCCCGGACCGACAGGGATGGGTCAGCCCCAGCATTTT.

Only a few counts were recorded for this clonotype. The V call is TRBV20-1, the J call TRBJ2-1; 9 bases align to TRBD1. V gave up 5 bases and J gave up 8 bases; unmatched junction bases: 10. Germline V gives CDR1 DFQATT, CDR2 SNEGSKA (reference sequence). CDR3 length: 14 amino acids. CDR3 in DNA: TGCAGTGCTCCCCGGGACAGGGCCGTTGATGAGCAGTTCTTC. Translated, it gives CSAPRDRAVDEQFF.

The chain joins TRBV20-1 to TRBJ1-1; no reliable D call. Trimming removed 6 bases from V and 3 bases from J, with 14 bases in between. Germline loops: CDR1 DFQATT, CDR2 SNEGSKA (reference sequence). The CDR3 length is 13 residues. The CDR3 DNA sequence: TGCAGTGCGGGAGGGCGTTCGGACACTGAAGCTTTCTTT. This translates into CSAGGRSDTEAFF.

This clonotype appeared once. It may be a read error: a sequence one base away is much more abundant. The chain has TRBV29-1 and TRBJ2-5; 7 bases line up with TRBD2. Germline CDR1 is SQVTM and CDR2 is ANQGSEA. There are 12 residues in the CDR3. V shed 2 bases, J shed 11 bases, and the junction held 8 bases outside the gene matches. CDR3 sequence (DNA): TGCAGCGTTGAATGGGGGGGAAATGAGCAGTACTTC. This codes for CSVEWGGNEQYF.

There are a few counts of this clonotype. The J gene is TRBJ2-3, the V gene TRBV20-1; 13 bases fit TRBD2. V lost 3 bases, J lost 0 bases, and 9 bases stayed unmatched. The CDR3 length is 18 residues. The germline V gene has CDR1 DFQATT and CDR2 SNEGSKA (reference sequence). The CDR3 loop is CSARLAGLAGTSTDTQYF. The CDR3 nucleotides are TGCAGTGCTAGGCTCGCGGGACTAGCGGGGACGAGCACAGATACGCAGTATTTT.

The chain employs TRBV2 and TRBJ2-7; D perhaps matches TRBD2 (6 bases). The CDR3 spans 12 residues. Per the germline V gene, CDR1 is SNHLY and CDR2 is FYNNEI. V shed 8 bases and J shed 1 base, with 9 bases lying between them. The DNA of the CDR3 is TGTGCCAGCCCTAGCGAATCCTACGAGCAGTACTTC. Encoded protein: CASPSESYEQYF.

The gene calls are TRBV2 and TRBJ2-3, with D uncertain. Germline CDR1 and CDR2: SNHLY and FYNNEI. V was shortened by 6 bases and J by 2 bases, with 9 bases between the two germline ends. The CDR3 covers 13 residues. CDR3 sequence reads: CASRVFPTDTQYF. The DNA of the CDR3 is TGTGCCAGCAGGGTATTCCCCACAGATACGCAGTATTTT.

This clonotype was detected only once. The V and J genes are TRBV6-1 and TRBJ2-5; D is perhaps TRBD2 (6 bases). The CDR3 contains 13 residues. The V end was cut by 8 bases, the J end by 5 bases, with 15 bases between. Germline V gene sequence: CDR1 MNHNS, CDR2 SASEGT. The CDR3 DNA reads as TGTGCCAGCCGGGGGACGGTGGTGGAGACCCAGTACTTC. Amino acids: CASRGTVVETQYF.

This clonotype turned up a few times. The chain carries TRBV15 and TRBJ2-1; 7 positions agree with TRBD1. The CDR3 is made up of 16 amino acids. V gave up 2 bases and J gave up 3 bases; unmatched junction bases: 7. From germline, CDR1 is LNHNV and CDR2 YYDKDF (reference sequence). For the CDR3, the DNA is TGTGCCACCAGCAGAACCAGGGCAGGGGGCTACAATGAGCAGTTCTTC. Protein sequence: CATSRTRAGGYNEQFF.

This chain links TRBV6-5 with TRBJ2-3; 9 nucleotides match TRBD2. Germline CDR1 MNHEY, CDR2 SVGAGI. This CDR3 is 18 amino acids long. Losses at the gene ends were 6 bases for V and 3 bases for J; bases not matched to a gene: 16. The CDR3 nucleotides read TGTGCCAGCAGCTTAGGGGGTAGCGGGAGATACGGAACAGATACGCAGTATTTT. Translating gives CASSLGGSGRYGTDTQYF.

The rearrangement links TRBV12-3 or TRBV12-4 to TRBJ2-2; D unresolved. V was shortened by 2 bases and J by 6 bases, with 7 bases between the two germline ends. The CDR3 runs 13 residues. The CDR3 is CASSLTQPGELFF. The CDR3, as DNA: TGTGCCAGCAGTTTAACGCAGCCCGGGGAGCTGTTTTTT.

This chain uses TRBV5-1 with TRBJ1-1; 7 nucleotides align to TRBD1. After removal of 1 base from V and 2 bases from J, the junction contained 8 bases not matched to a gene. Germline CDR1 is SGHRS and CDR2 is YFSETQ. This CDR3 region has 16 residues. The CDR3 here is CASSLRGGLGNTEAFF. CDR3 nucleotides: TGCGCCAGCAGCTTGAGAGGGGGCCTAGGAAACACTGAAGCTTTCTTT. Full variable domain (rest looked up from reference TRBV5-1 and TRBJ1-1): KAGVTQTPRYLIKTRGQQVTLSCSPISGHRSVSWYQQTPGQGLQFLFEYFSETQRNKGNFPGRFSGRQFSNSRSEMNVSTLELGDSALYLCASSLRGGLGNTEAFFGQGTRLTVV.